This T cell receptor (beta chain) was found in a study of T cell repertoires in cytomegalovirus infection. For the study at large: Public TCR beta signatures were indicative of both CMV infection and a matching HLA type.

Comments on this clonotype: Its target is unknown. This sequence may be a read error, since a much larger clone differs from it by one base.

Study-wide results and limits: Adding up the frequency of public TCR beta families identified people who carried CMV plus the relevant HLA. HLA-C-restricted CMV-specific TCR beta clonotypes were dominant in the ex vivo response.

After removal of 8 bases from V and 2 bases from J, the junction contained 4 bases not matched to a gene. This CDR3 region has 13 residues. Germline V gives CDR1 SGHTA, CDR2 FQGNSA. TCRdb fed the reads into MiXCR, producing one record per CDR3 protein. Seen here are 200,000 to 250,000 distinct CDR3 sequences, 20% to 25% observed once, and the top ten hold approximately 18%. The chain couples TRBV7-2 to TRBJ2-7; the match to TRBD1 covers 9 bases. The origin of this receptor is a human donor in good health (CMV status not recorded). Some clones in this sample may be carry-over from other donors' samples. The sequencing sample was made of CD8+ T cells from PBMCs. CDR3 coding DNA: TGTGCCAGCGAACAGGGGGCCGCCTACGAGCAGTACTTC. This gives the protein CASEQGAAYEQYF.